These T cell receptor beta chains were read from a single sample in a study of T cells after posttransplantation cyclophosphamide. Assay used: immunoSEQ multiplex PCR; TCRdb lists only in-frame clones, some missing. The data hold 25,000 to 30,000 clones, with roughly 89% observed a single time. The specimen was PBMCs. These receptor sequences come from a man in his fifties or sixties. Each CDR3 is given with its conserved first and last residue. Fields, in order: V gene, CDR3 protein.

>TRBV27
CASSLGRGTTEAFF
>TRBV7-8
CAGSSSETGGKVAFF
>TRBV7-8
CASSLARGTDTQYF
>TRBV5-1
CASKSFSGFSDTQYF
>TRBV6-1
CASNYRVNGYTF
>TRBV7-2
CASSFSSLGDRALSYEQYF
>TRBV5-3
CARSHPEYEQYF
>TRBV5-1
CASSSGTAYYEQYF
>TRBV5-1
CASRRTPDLFLNTEAFF
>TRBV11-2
CASTPSAGGYNEQFF
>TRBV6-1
CASSESGRVEEYF
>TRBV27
CASSLLAGGTGANVLTF
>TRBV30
CAFHRQVNTEAFF
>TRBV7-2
CASSSQGLTNEKLFF
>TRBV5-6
CASSLGGNTEAFF
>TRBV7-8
CASSWRTGWDEQFF
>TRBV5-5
CASSFSLPEGYEQYF
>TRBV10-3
CAISGTGVSYEQYF
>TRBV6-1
CASSEASGQDGYTF
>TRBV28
CAAGGLSKATQYF
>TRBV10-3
CAISESASGGAYNEQFF
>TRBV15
CATSSTNYEQYF
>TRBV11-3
CASSLDIGDYNEQFF
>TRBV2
CASSAHHEQYF
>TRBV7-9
CASSAGRMTYYEQYF
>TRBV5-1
CASSPQGERGYEQYF
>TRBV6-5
CASRSGGGGELFF
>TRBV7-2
CASSSYLRTAANYGYTF
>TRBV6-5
CASRIHFRSYEQYF
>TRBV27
CASSFRSHGGGTEAFF
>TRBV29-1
CSVEPGQGLGEQYF
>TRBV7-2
CASSLLGIYEQYF
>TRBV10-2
CASMGQGVLYGYTF
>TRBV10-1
CASGPLGAASGHNEQFF
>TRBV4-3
CASSQEPRGAGTGELFF
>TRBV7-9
CASSSPFSPLHF
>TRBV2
CASIELAGASTDTQYF
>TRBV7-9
CASSRDSSNEKLFF
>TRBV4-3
CASSQEFGVVNTEAFF
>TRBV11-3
CASSLLGSDEQYF
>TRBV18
CASSPLTGGTSSDTQYF
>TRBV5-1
CASSPVQGTYEQYF